The 25 T cell receptor beta chains listed next were all sequenced from one sample in a study of blood T cell repertoires in COVID-19. TCRdb keeps only in-frame clones here, not all; method: immunoSEQ multiplex PCR. The sample consists of some 300,000 clones, about nine tenths of them appearing once. The sample taken for sequencing was PBMCs or T cells enriched from blood (not recorded which). These receptors were taken from a woman aged 45-60 years who had been exposed to COVID-19.

The chain recombines TRBV18 with TRBJ2-1, with 7 nucleotides matching TRBD2. This CDR3 is 15 amino acids long. J gave up 5 bases and V 6 bases, and 10 bases lay outside the gene matches. The germline V gene encodes CDR1 KGHSH and CDR2 LQKENI. The CDR3 reads CASSPSASGHNEQFF. In DNA, the CDR3 is TGTGCCAGCTCGCCCTCGGCTAGCGGCCACAATGAGCAGTTCTTC.

The V gene is TRBV6-5, the J gene TRBJ2-5, with 8 bases identical to TRBD2. This CDR3 has 15 residues. CDR1 MNHEY and CDR2 SVGAGI come from the germline V gene. Trimming at V came to 5 bases and at J to 2 bases, leaving 7 bases not matched to a gene. The DNA of the CDR3 is TGTGCCAGCAGTCTCGGGGGGGCGTGGCAAGAGACCCAGTACTTC. As protein: CASSLGGAWQETQYF.

This clone was seen a single time. This chain connects TRBV7-6 to TRBJ1-6; D is unclear. The CDR3 is made up of 14 amino acids. Germline V gives CDR1 SGHVS, CDR2 FNYEAQ. V was trimmed by 5 bases and J by 10 bases, leaving 15 bases between them. The CDR3 spells CASSKLVRQSPLHF. The CDR3, as DNA: TGTGCCAGCAGCAAATTGGTCAGGCAATCACCCCTCCACTTT.

This clone was detected only once. The chain combines TRBV3-1 (or the pseudogene TRBV3-2) with TRBJ1-1, with 7 bases lining up with TRBD1. The J segment lost 2 bases and the V segment lost 6 bases, leaving 6 bases of the junction unmatched. This CDR3 spans 14 amino acids. Germline V gives CDR1 LGHDT, CDR2 YNNKEL (reference sequence). CDR3: CASRRQGGNTEAFF. The CDR3, as DNA: TGTGCCAGCAGACGACAGGGCGGAAACACTGAAGCTTTCTTT.

The V call is TRBV7-9, the J call TRBJ2-7; 9 nucleotides line up with TRBD1. The germline CDR1 and CDR2 sequences are SEHNR and FQNEAQ (reference sequence). V shed 6 bases, J shed 7 bases, and the junction held 13 bases outside the gene matches. The length of the CDR3 is 15 residues. Here the CDR3 reads CASSPGTGFPREQYF. The CDR3 DNA sequence: TGTGCCAGCAGTCCTGGGACAGGGTTCCCTAGAGAGCAGTACTTC.

The V call is TRBV4-1, the J call TRBJ2-2; TRBD1 agrees at 9 bases. The junction had 3 bases not matched to a gene; V was cut back by 4 bases and J by 3 bases. The CDR3 spans 15 residues. Germline CDR1 and CDR2: MGHRA and YSYEKL. CDR3 nucleotides: TGCGCCAGCAGCCCGACAGGGGGAGACACCGGGGAGCTGTTTTTT. Amino acids: CASSPTGGDTGELFF.

The rearrangement uses TRBV27 and TRBJ1-1; D is possibly TRBD1 (5 bases). Germline V gene sequence: CDR1 MNHEY, CDR2 SMNVEV (reference sequence). Between the trimmed V and J ends, which lost 5 bases and 4 bases, there was a span of 17 bases. The CDR3 sequence is 15 residues long. The CDR3 nucleotides read TGTGCCAGCAGTCCCCAATGGGGGGTAAGCACTGAAGCTTTCTTT. This codes for CASSPQWGVSTEAFF.

J is TRBJ2-3 and V is TRBV28; TRBD1 agrees at 7 bases. Trimming removed 4 bases from V and 1 base from J; junction bases left unmatched: 5. Germline V gene sequence: CDR1 MDHEN, CDR2 SYDVKM. CDR3 length equals 15 residues. CDR3 residues: CASSSPGGRTDTQYF. In nucleotides, the CDR3 is TGTGCCAGCAGTTCCCCAGGGGGACGCACAGATACGCAGTATTTT.

This clone was counted once. The rearrangement links TRBV28 to TRBJ2-7; 10 bases line up with TRBD2. The ends lost 7 bases at V and 3 bases at J; junction bases unmatched: 12. Germline loops: CDR1 MDHEN, CDR2 SYDVKM. This CDR3 region has 16 residues. The CDR3 loop is CASTREIAGGIYEQYF. For the CDR3, the DNA is TGTGCCAGCACCCGAGAAATAGCGGGGGGTATCTACGAGCAGTACTTC.

The gene calls are TRBV28 and TRBJ2-2, with TRBD2 matching 13 bases. The CDR3 runs to 18 residues. The V and J ends lost 1 base and 3 bases, in that order; junction bases with no gene match: 5. In germline, CDR1 is MDHEN, CDR2 SYDVKM. CDR3 loop: CASSLLPGTSGDTGELFF. CDR3 DNA sequence: TGTGCCAGCAGTTTATTACCCGGGACTAGCGGGGACACCGGGGAGCTGTTTTTT.

V usage is TRBV25-1 and J usage is TRBJ1-1; 11 bases agree with TRBD1. Trimming cost V 4 bases and J 4 bases; bases outside gene matches: 2. There are 14 residues in the CDR3. The germline CDR1 and CDR2 sequences are MGHDK and SYGVNS. The CDR3 is CASSGTGGTTEAFF. The CDR3 DNA sequence: TGTGCCAGCAGTGGGACAGGGGGCACCACTGAAGCTTTCTTT.

The chain joins TRBV5-6 to TRBJ2-3, with 9 bases fitting TRBD1. V lost 6 bases and J lost 4; bases outside the gene matches: 9. This CDR3 spans 15 amino acids. CDR1 and CDR2 from the germline V gene are SGHDT and YYEEEE. The CDR3 region is CASIGTGTGPDTQYF. The CDR3 coding sequence is TGTGCCAGCATTGGGACAGGGACCGGCCCAGATACGCAGTATTTT. Together with reference TRBV5-6 and TRBJ2-3, the CDR3 gives the full variable domain: DAGVTQSPTHLIKTRGQQVTLRCSPKSGHDTVSWYQQALGQGPQFIFQYYEEEERQRGNFPDRFSGHQFPNYSSELNVNALLLGDSALYLCASIGTGTGPDTQYFGPGTRLTVL.

This chain connects TRBV11-1 to TRBJ2-3; 9 nucleotides match TRBD1. CDR1 SGHAT and CDR2 FQDESV come from the germline V gene (reference sequence). The CDR3 spans 16 residues. The V segment lost 5 bases and the J segment 0 bases; nucleotides outside the gene matches: 6. As DNA, the CDR3 is TGTGCCAGCAGCGTCGGACAGGGGAGAAGCACAGATACGCAGTATTTT. Residues: CASSVGQGRSTDTQYF.

The chain carries TRBV20-1 and TRBJ2-5, with 8 bases fitting TRBD2. Germline CDR1 and CDR2: DFQATT and SNEGSKA (reference sequence). There are 16 residues in the CDR3. J was trimmed by 5 bases and V by 3 bases; bases with no gene match: 14. The CDR3 sequence is CSASIPGLVISETQYF. The CDR3 DNA is TGCAGTGCTAGTATACCGGGACTAGTTATCAGCGAGACCCAGTACTTC.

This clone has only one observation. The gene calls are TRBV2 and TRBJ2-1, with 14 bases lining up with TRBD2. Germline assignment: CDR1 SNHLY and CDR2 FYNNEI. The CDR3 is made up of 16 amino acids. J gave up 5 bases and V 4 bases, and 4 bases lay outside the gene matches. As DNA, the CDR3 is TGTGCCAGCAGTGGACTAGCGGGGGGGTTCGACAATGAGCAGTTCTTC. As protein: CASSGLAGGFDNEQFF.

The chain combines TRBV11-2 with TRBJ2-2, with 10 bases matching TRBD2. Unmatched junction bases numbered 4, after V lost 2 bases and J lost 4 bases. The CDR3 covers 16 residues. The germline V gene encodes CDR1 SGHAT and CDR2 FQNNGV. CDR3 sequence: CASSLIQRGGTGELFF. CDR3 nucleotide sequence: TGTGCCAGCAGCTTAATCCAGCGGGGGGGCACCGGGGAGCTGTTTTTT.

There are a few counts of this clone. This chain uses TRBV12-2 with TRBJ2-5; whether TRBD2, the table's D call, matches the DNA was not checked. TRBV12-2 is termed a pseudogene. This CDR3 contains 15 residues. CDR3 sequence (DNA): TGTGCAAGTCGCTTAGTGGGGGGGCCCCAAGAGACCCAGTACTTC. This codes for CASRLVGGPQETQYF.

Only one count was recorded for this clone. Mismatch with germline at one junction end may stem from a read error. The chain couples TRBV2 to TRBJ2-2; 8 bases fit TRBD2. There are 15 residues in the CDR3. Germline values: CDR1 SNHLY, CDR2 FYNNEI. The CDR3 loop is CASTPRTSNSGELFF. The CDR3 nucleotides are TGTGCCAGCACACCCAGGACTAGCAACAGCGGGGAGCTGTTTTTT.

The rearrangement joins TRBV2 to TRBJ2-3; 14 bases map to TRBD2. Germline loops: CDR1 SNHLY, CDR2 FYNNEI. The CDR3 has 16 amino acids. V trimming: 6 bases; J trimming: 9 bases; junction bases outside the gene matches: 11. CDR3 DNA sequence: TGTGCCAGCAGCCCCGGGACTAGCGGGGGCCCCCCCACGCAGTATTTT. Translated: CASSPGTSGGPPTQYF.

This chain links TRBV28 with TRBJ2-5; 9 bases align to TRBD1. Germline lookup yields CDR1 MDHEN and CDR2 SYDVKM. The CDR3 runs to 16 residues. V gave up 2 bases and J gave up 2 bases; unmatched junction bases: 6. The CDR3 protein is CASSLGGTGLQETQYF. In DNA form, the CDR3 reads TGTGCCAGCAGTTTAGGTGGGACAGGGTTACAAGAGACCCAGTACTTC.

The chain couples TRBV7-2 to TRBJ2-3, with 15 bases aligning to TRBD2. CDR3 length: 17 amino acids. Germline V gene data show CDR1 as SGHTA and CDR2 as FQGNSA. The V and J ends lost 5 bases and 0 bases, in that order; junction bases with no gene match: 3. The CDR3 DNA reads as TGTGCCAGCAGCGGGACTAGCGGGGGGATGAGCACAGATACGCAGTATTTT. It codes for CASSGTSGGMSTDTQYF.

The chain couples TRBV28 to TRBJ2-7, with TRBD1 identical over 8 bases. V was pared by 7 bases and J by 4 bases, with 9 bases of the junction left unmatched. The CDR3 spans 14 residues. From germline, CDR1 is MDHEN and CDR2 SYDVKM. The CDR3 nucleotides are TGTGCCAGCACCCCACAGGGGGAGGTGTACGAGCAGTACTTC. This codes for CASTPQGEVYEQYF.

The chain combines TRBV19 with TRBJ1-3; no clear D gene. CDR3 length equals 16 residues. Germline V gene sequence: CDR1 LNHDA, CDR2 SQIVND (reference sequence). Trimming stripped 5 bases from V and 0 bases from J, with 14 bases between. CDR3 amino acids: CASSPRTTVSGNTIYF. The CDR3 DNA follows: TGTGCCAGTAGTCCCCGAACTACGGTCTCTGGAAACACCATATATTTT.

The V gene is TRBV7-9, the J gene TRBJ2-7; no clear D. This CDR3 has 14 amino acids. Trimming left V 3 bases short and J 6 bases short, with 15 bases between. Germline V CDR1 and CDR2: SEHNR, FQNEAQ (reference sequence). The CDR3 region is CASSLILASGEQYF. DNA of the CDR3: TGTGCCAGCAGCTTGATTCTTGCCTCGGGCGAGCAGTACTTC.

The gene calls are TRBV28 and TRBJ1-6, with D possibly being TRBD1 (6 bases). Trimming left V 2 bases short and J 9 bases short, with 23 bases between. The CDR3 is 18 residues long. The V gene's germline CDR1 is MDHEN and CDR2 SYDVKM. The CDR3 spells CASSLRAMGGGLSSPLHF. CDR3 DNA sequence: TGTGCCAGCAGTTTAAGGGCGATGGGAGGGGGGTTAAGTTCACCCCTCCACTTT.